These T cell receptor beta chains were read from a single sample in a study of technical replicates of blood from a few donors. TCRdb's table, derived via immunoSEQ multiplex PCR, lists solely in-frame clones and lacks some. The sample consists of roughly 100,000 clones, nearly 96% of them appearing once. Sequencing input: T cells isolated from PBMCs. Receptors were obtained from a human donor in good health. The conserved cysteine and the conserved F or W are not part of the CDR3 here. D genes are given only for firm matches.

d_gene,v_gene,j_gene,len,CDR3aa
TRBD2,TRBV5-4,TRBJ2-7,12,ASSLASGSYEQY
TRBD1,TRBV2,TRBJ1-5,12,ASRGDSSLQPQH
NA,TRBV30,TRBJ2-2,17,AWSISTGPPPKNTGELF
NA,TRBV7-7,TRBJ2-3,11,ASSFSHTDTQY
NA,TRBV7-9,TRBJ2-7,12,ASSPRDTAYEQY
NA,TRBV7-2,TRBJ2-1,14,ASSLGGVIAYNEQF
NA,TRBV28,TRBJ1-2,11,ASAAIDLYGYT
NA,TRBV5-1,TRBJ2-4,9,ASSFRDIQY
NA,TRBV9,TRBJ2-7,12,ASGTDQASYEQY
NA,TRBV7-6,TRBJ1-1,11,ASSLAGGSEAF
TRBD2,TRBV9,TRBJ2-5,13,ASSAAGGPGETQY
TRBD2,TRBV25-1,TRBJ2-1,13,ASSDGLAGYNEQF
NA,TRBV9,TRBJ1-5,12,ASSVGQDNQPQH
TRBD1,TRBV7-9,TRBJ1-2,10,ASSPTGYGYT
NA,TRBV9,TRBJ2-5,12,ASSAQGLWETQY
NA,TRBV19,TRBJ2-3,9,ASMRGDTQY
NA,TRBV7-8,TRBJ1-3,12,ASTLGHSGNTIY
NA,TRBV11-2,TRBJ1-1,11,ASSLTSNLEAF
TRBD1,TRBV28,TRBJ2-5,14,ASSPGGQGAWITQY
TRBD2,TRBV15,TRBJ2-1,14,ATSRGRAGRENEQF
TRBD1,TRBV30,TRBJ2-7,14,AWSAPTGANRYEQY
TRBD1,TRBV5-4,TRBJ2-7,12,ASSLDRTGYEQY
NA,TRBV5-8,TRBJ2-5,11,ASSSPNKETQY
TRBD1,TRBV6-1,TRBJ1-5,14,ASSEVTGFSNQPQH
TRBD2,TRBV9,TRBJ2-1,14,ASSARSGGHHNEQF
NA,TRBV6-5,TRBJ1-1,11,ASSEWTYGSAF
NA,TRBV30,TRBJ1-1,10,AWGQTNTEAF
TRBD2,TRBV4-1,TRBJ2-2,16,ASSHGGLRNKITGELF
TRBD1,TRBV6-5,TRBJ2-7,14,ASSYFPGTGYYEQY
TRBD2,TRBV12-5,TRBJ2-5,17,ASGLAPSGTSGEQETQY
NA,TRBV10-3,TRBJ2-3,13,AISESKQGTDTQY
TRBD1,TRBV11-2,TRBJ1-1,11,ASSPSGGTEAF
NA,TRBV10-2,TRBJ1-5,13,ASSEDAGDNQPQH